Sequencing of this T cell receptor beta chain was carried out in a study of OX40 agonist ivuxolimab in advanced cancers. On the study more broadly: Three patients had partial responses: one hepatocellular carcinoma, two cutaneous melanoma.

Sequencing used immunoSEQ multiplex PCR; TCRdb keeps in-frame clones, though not all of them. The sample lists tens of thousands of clones, approximately 88% occurring once. Germline V gene data show CDR1 as MNHEY and CDR2 as SVGAGI. Trimming shortened V by 2 bases and J by 2 bases, and 13 bases separated the two germline ends. There are 15 residues in the CDR3. Here the sequenced sample was CD4+ or CD8+ T cells sorted from blood, taken in a trial of the OX40 agonist ivuxolimab. The receptor's source is an adult with an advanced solid tumor such as melanoma, head and neck, liver or kidney cancer. This chain links TRBV6-5 with TRBJ2-7, with D unresolved. CDR3 coding DNA: TGTGCCAGCAGTTACGATCGGACGAATACCTACGAGCAGTACTTC. Its protein is CASSYDRTNTYEQYF.